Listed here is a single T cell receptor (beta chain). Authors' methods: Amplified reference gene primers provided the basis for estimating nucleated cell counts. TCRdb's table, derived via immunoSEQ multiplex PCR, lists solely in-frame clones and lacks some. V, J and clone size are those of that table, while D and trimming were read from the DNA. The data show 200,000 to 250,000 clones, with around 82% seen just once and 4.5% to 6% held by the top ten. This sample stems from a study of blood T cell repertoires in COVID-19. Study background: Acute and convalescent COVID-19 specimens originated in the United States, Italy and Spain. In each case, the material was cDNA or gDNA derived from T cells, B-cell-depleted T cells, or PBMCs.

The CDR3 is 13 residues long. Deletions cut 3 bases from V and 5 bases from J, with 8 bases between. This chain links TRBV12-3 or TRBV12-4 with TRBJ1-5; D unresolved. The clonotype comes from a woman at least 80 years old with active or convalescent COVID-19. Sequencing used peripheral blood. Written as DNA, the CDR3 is TGTGCCAGCAGTTTCACGCGGGATCAGCCCCAGCATTTT. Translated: CASSFTRDQPQHF.